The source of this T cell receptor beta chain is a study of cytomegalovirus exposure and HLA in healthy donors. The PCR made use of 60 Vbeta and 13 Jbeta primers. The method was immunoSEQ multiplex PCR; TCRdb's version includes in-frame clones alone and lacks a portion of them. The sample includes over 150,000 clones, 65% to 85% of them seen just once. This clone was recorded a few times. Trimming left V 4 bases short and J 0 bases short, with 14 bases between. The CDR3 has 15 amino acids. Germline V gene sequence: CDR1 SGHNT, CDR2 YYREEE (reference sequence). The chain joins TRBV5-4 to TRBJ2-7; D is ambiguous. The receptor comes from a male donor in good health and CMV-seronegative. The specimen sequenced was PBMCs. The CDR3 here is CASSHPGLNSYEQYF. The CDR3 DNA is TGTGCCAGCAGCCACCCGGGTCTCAACTCCTACGAGCAGTACTTC. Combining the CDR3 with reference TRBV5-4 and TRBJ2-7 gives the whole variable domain ETGVTQSPTHLIKTRGQQVTLRCSSQSGHNTVSWYQQALGQGPQFIFQYYREEENGRGNFPPRFSGLQFPNYSSELNVNALELDDSALYLCASSHPGLNSYEQYFGPGTRLTVT.